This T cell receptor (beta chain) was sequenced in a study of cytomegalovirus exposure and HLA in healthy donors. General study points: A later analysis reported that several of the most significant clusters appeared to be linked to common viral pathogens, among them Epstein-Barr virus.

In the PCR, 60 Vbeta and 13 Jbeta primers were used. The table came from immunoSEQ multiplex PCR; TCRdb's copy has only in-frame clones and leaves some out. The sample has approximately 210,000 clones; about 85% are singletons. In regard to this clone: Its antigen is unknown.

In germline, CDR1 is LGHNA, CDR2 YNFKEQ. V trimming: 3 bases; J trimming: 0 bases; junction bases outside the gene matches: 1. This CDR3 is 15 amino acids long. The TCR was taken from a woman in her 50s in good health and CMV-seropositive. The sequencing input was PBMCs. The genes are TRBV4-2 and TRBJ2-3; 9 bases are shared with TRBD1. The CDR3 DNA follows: TGTGCCAGCAGCCACGACAGGGGGAGCACAGATACGCAGTATTTT. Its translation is CASSHDRGSTDTQYF.